This T cell receptor beta chain was sequenced in a study of vaccination and CD4 T cells after COVID-19. Study background: The study drew post-COVID samples a median roughly 100 days after diagnosis (range 35 to 161).

Stated treatment: roughly 10-day PBMC culture with coronavirus spike peptide pools or control peptides (ViraFEST assay). In the case of this clonotype: Its antigen is not known.

The length of the CDR3 is 15 residues. CDR1 and CDR2 from the germline V gene are SGHTA and FQGNSA. V shed 6 bases, J shed 1 base, and the junction held 4 bases outside the gene matches. The assay that was used to sequence DNA from cultured CD4+ T cells was the Oncomine TCR Beta short-read assay. From CD4+ T cells that had been cultured, genomic DNA was extracted. In TCRdb, the PCR reads were re-called with MiXCR into one record per CDR3 protein. Of some 16,000 distinct CDR3 sequences listed, about 53% are singletons. This specimen consisted of CD4+ T cells from blood, cultured in vitro, obtained before SARS-CoV-2 vaccination. This TCR was sampled from a human donor who had recovered from COVID-19. The rearrangement uses TRBV7-2 and TRBJ2-2, with TRBD1 matching over 8 bases. CDR3: CASRPGTGNTGELFF. CDR3 coding DNA: TGTGCCAGCAGACCCGGGACAGGGAACACCGGGGAGCTGTTTTTT.